The 20 T cell receptor beta chains listed next were all sequenced from one sample in a study of blood T cell repertoires in COVID-19 (TCRdb year 2020). Libraries were made using the immunoSEQ multiplex PCR assay. What TCRdb holds here is the immuneACCESS table cut down to in-frame rearrangements. Part of the clones is not present; checked against another copy, under half of the missing clones reflect an unresolved V gene, and the others are unexplained. The sample table contains more than 250,000 clones; only one count was recorded for 80% to 90% of them. Roughly 6.7% of the sample goes to the ten largest clones. Sequenced input: peripheral blood. These receptors were obtained from a man aged 18 to 29 who had recovered from COVID-19.

This chain links TRBV19 with TRBJ1-2, with D perhaps TRBD1 (6 bases). Germline CDR1 LNHDA, CDR2 SQIVND (reference sequence). Between the trimmed V and J ends, which lost 3 bases and 3 bases, there was a span of 8 bases. This CDR3 contains 13 residues. This CDR3 is CASSMDSYYGYTF. The CDR3 nucleotides are TGTGCCAGTAGTATGGACAGCTACTATGGCTACACCTTC.

The J gene is TRBJ2-1, the V gene TRBV7-8; TRBD1 aligns across 12 bases. Losses at the gene ends were 1 base for V and 8 bases for J; bases not matched to a gene: 6. This CDR3 has 16 amino acids. From germline, CDR1 is SGHVS and CDR2 FQNEAQ. CDR3 in DNA: TGTGCCAGCAGCTTAGGTGCAGGGACAGGGGGCTATGAGCAGTTCTTC. Translating it yields CASSLGAGTGGYEQFF.

This chain links TRBV5-1 with TRBJ2-1; D perhaps matches TRBD2 (7 bases). V lost 4 bases and J 9 bases, leaving 26 bases between the germline ends. In germline, CDR1 is SGHRS, CDR2 YFSETQ. The CDR3 contains 17 residues. This CDR3 is CASSGPRFGGRQGEQFF. CDR3 DNA: TGCGCCAGCAGCGGCCCGCGGTTCGGGGGGCGTCAGGGTGAGCAGTTCTTC.

CDR3 protein: CASSPPNTEAFF. CDR3 in DNA: TGTGCCAGCAGTCCCCCTAACACTGAAGCTTTCTTT. The rearrangement joins TRBV6-5 to TRBJ1-1; D uncertain. The CDR3 loop spans 12 amino acids. V was shortened by 5 bases and J by 2 bases, with 6 bases between the two germline ends. CDR1 and CDR2 (germline): MNHEY, SVGAGI.

The CDR3 protein is CAMTGGTEAFF. CDR3 bases: TGTGCCATGACAGGGGGCACTGAAGCTTTCTTT. The chain combines TRBV6-5 with TRBJ1-1; TRBD1 matches 9 bases. The CDR3 spans 11 residues. Trimming took 10 bases from V and 4 from J; bases not matched to a gene: 1. The V gene's germline CDR1 is MNHEY and CDR2 SVGAGI.

The chain links TRBV7-9 to TRBJ1-5; no clear D gene. Per germline, CDR1 SEHNR and CDR2 FQNEAQ (reference sequence). V was trimmed by 4 bases and J by 4 bases, leaving 11 bases between them. CDR3 size: 14 residues. The CDR3 DNA follows: TGTGCCAGCAGCTGGGGAGTCTCTAATCAGCCCCAGCATTTT. Encoded protein: CASSWGVSNQPQHF.

V and J are TRBV9 and TRBJ2-7; the D gene is possibly TRBD2 (5 bases). This CDR3 has 14 amino acids. The germline CDR1 and CDR2 sequences are SGDLS and YYNGEE. V was cut by 0 bases and J by 2 bases, with 9 bases left in between. CDR3: CASSVGLFPYEQYF. As DNA, the CDR3 is TGTGCCAGCAGCGTAGGACTATTTCCCTACGAGCAGTACTTC.

The chain recombines TRBV3-1 (or the pseudogene TRBV3-2) with TRBJ2-2, with a tentative D call TRBD2 (6 bases). In germline, CDR1 is LGHDT, CDR2 YNNKEL (reference sequence). Trimming stripped 2 bases from V and 4 bases from J, with 17 bases between. CDR3 size: 17 residues. In DNA, the CDR3 is TGTGCCAGCAGCCAATGGGTCGGGAGAAGGAGCACCGGGGAGCTGTTTTTT. Amino acids: CASSQWVGRRSTGELFF.

This clone showed up just once. This chain uses TRBV5-5 with TRBJ1-2; possible D gene TRBD1, 6 bases. The CDR3 has 18 residues. Germline lookup yields CDR1 SGHKS and CDR2 YYEKEE (reference sequence). Trimming left V 0 bases short and J 0 bases short, with 18 bases between. CDR3 protein: CASSLEDTQGKANYGYTF. The CDR3 bases are TGTGCCAGCAGCTTGGAGGATACGCAGGGGAAAGCTAACTATGGCTACACCTTC. Full variable domain (outside the CDR3, taken from reference TRBV5-5 and TRBJ1-2): DAGVTQSPTHLIKTRGQQVTLRCSPISGHKSVSWYQQVLGQGPQFIFQYYEKEERGRGNFPDRFSARQFPNYSSELNVNALLLGDSALYLCASSLEDTQGKANYGYTFGSGTRLTVV.

The rearrangement uses TRBV6-5 and TRBJ2-1, with 7 bases identical to TRBD2. Germline V lookup: CDR1 MNHEY, CDR2 SVGAGI. Germline trimming cut 0 bases from V and 13 bases from J; bases unmatched to any gene: 9. The CDR3 spans 14 residues. Here the CDR3 DNA reads TGTGCCAGCAGTTACTCGATGAGCGGGGTGGGACAGTTCTTC. It codes for CASSYSMSGVGQFF.

This chain connects TRBV10-3 to TRBJ2-2; 7 bases line up with TRBD1. J was trimmed by 5 bases and V by 2 bases; bases with no gene match: 11. CDR3 length equals 17 residues. Looked up from germline, CDR1 is ENHRY and CDR2 is SYGVKD. This CDR3 is CAISEPRGRVNTGELFF. The CDR3 DNA reads as TGTGCCATCAGTGAGCCGAGGGGGCGCGTTAATACCGGGGAGCTGTTTTTT.

The J gene is TRBJ2-7, the V gene TRBV5-4; TRBD2 matches at 13 bases. Per the germline V gene, CDR1 is SGHNT and CDR2 is YYREEE (reference sequence). The CDR3 totals 16 residues. Germline trimming cut 0 bases from V and 7 bases from J; bases unmatched to any gene: 7. The CDR3 reads CASSLGGTSGIGEQYF. The CDR3, as DNA: TGTGCCAGCAGCTTGGGAGGGACTAGCGGGATAGGTGAGCAGTACTTC.

The chain couples TRBV6-5 to TRBJ2-1, with D tentatively TRBD1 (6 bases). CDR3 length: 11 residues. Germline V gene sequence: CDR1 MNHEY, CDR2 SVGAGI. The V end lost 6 bases, the J end lost 8 bases, and 8 bases lay between the germline ends. In DNA form, the CDR3 reads TGTGCCAGCAGGGGGGCCGATGAGCAGTTCTTC. Its protein product is CASRGADEQFF.

V gene TRBV7-3 combines with J gene TRBJ2-7, with 7 nucleotides matching TRBD1. Germline V gene sequence: CDR1 SGHTA, CDR2 FQGTGA. With V trimmed by 5 bases and J by 6 bases, 13 bases remained unmatched. CDR3 size: 15 residues. CDR3 bases: TGTGCCAGCAGCCTCGGGACAGACCTGCCCTGCGAGCAGTACTTC. It translates to CASSLGTDLPCEQYF.

The V gene is TRBV2, the J gene TRBJ1-2; D is perhaps TRBD1 (6 bases). Germline CDR1 SNHLY, CDR2 FYNNEI. This CDR3 spans 15 amino acids. Trimming removed 2 bases from V and 7 bases from J, with 17 bases in between. The CDR3 is CASSESQGTLGGYTF. Here the CDR3 DNA reads TGTGCCAGCAGTGAATCTCAAGGGACATTGGGTGGCTACACCTTC.

The chain uses TRBV19 and TRBJ2-7, with TRBD1 identical over 9 bases. With V trimmed by 1 base and J by 5 bases, 6 bases remained unmatched. Germline loops: CDR1 LNHDA, CDR2 SQIVND (reference sequence). This CDR3 region has 15 residues. The CDR3 is CASSIGGQGNDEQYF. The CDR3 DNA reads as TGTGCCAGTAGTATAGGCGGACAGGGGAACGACGAGCAGTACTTC. The full variable domain, with the rest looked up from reference TRBV19 and TRBJ2-7, is DGGITQSPKYLFRKEGQNVTLSCEQNLNHDAMYWYRQDPGQGLRLIYYSQIVNDFQKGDIAEGYSVSREKKESFPLTVTSAQKNPTAFYLCASSIGGQGNDEQYFGPGTRLTVT.

The chain combines TRBV9 with TRBJ1-2, with a weak D call TRBD1 (5 bases). Trimming took 0 bases from V and 5 from J, leaving 26 bases between them. The germline V gene encodes CDR1 SGDLS and CDR2 YYNGEE. The CDR3 contains 19 residues. In DNA form, the CDR3 reads TGTGCCAGCAGCGTAGACGGGGGAAGAGTGATCTCTGGAACTTATGGCTACACCTTC. Translated: CASSVDGGRVISGTYGYTF.

The chain is built from TRBV25-1 and TRBJ1-3, with D unclear. The V end lost 3 bases, the J end lost 0 bases, and 9 bases lay between the germline ends. In germline, CDR1 is MGHDK, CDR2 SYGVNS. The CDR3 consists of 15 residues. CDR3 bases: TGTGCCAGCAGTGACCCGACTCTCTCTGGAAACACCATATATTTT. Protein: CASSDPTLSGNTIYF.

The V call is TRBV6-1, the J call TRBJ2-1, with D perhaps TRBD2 (5 bases). The germline V gene encodes CDR1 MNHNS and CDR2 SASEGT. The ends were cut back, 2 bases at V and 4 bases at J, with 12 bases in the middle. The CDR3 contains 15 residues. CDR3 sequence reads: CASSERGSDYNEQFF. The DNA of the CDR3 is TGTGCCAGCAGTGAAAGAGGGTCCGATTACAATGAGCAGTTCTTC.

The J gene is TRBJ2-6, the V gene TRBV5-6; D not certain. The CDR3 extends over 14 amino acids. Germline assignment: CDR1 SGHDT and CDR2 YYEEEE. V was cut by 4 bases and J by 0 bases, with 5 bases left in between. The CDR3 reads CASSLSSGANVLTF. CDR3 coding DNA: TGTGCCAGCAGCCTAAGCTCTGGGGCCAACGTCCTGACTTTC.